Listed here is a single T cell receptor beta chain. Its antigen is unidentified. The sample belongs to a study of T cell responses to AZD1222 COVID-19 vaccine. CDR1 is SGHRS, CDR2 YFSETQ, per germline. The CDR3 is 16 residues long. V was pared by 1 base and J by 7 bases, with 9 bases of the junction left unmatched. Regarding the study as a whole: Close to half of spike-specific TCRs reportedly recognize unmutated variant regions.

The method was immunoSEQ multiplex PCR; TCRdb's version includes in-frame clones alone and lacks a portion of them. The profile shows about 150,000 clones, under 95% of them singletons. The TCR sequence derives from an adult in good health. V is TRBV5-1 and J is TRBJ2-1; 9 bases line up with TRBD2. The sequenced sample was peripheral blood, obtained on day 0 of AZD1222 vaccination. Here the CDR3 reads CASSLYGGRAGNEQFF. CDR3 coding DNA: TGCGCCAGCAGCTTGTATGGCGGGAGGGCCGGGAATGAGCAGTTCTTC.